The rows below give T cell receptor beta chains drawn from one sample of a study of shared clonotypes between healthy human individuals. The data were produced by immunoSEQ multiplex PCR, yet TCRdb's version contains in-frame clones alone and is incomplete. The sample lists some 2,000,000 clones, about 95% occurring once. Material for sequencing was naive CD8+ T cells sorted from blood. Receptors were obtained from a man between 18 and 29 years old in good health. Each CDR3 is given with its conserved first and last residue. D genes are given only for firm matches. Clone size is not always given. Where it is, it says once, few, many or a class for expanded clones.

>TRBV11-2|NA|TRBJ2-1|NA
TGTGCCAGCAGCTTACCCGACTCCTATCATGAGCAGTTCTTC
CASSLPDSYHEQFF
>TRBV6-1|NA|TRBJ1-6|NA
TGTGCCAGCGGGGGGACACAGAATTCACCCCTCCACTTT
CASGGTQNSPLHF
>TRBV7-9|NA|TRBJ2-3|once
TGTGCCAGCAGCTTAGGGTACGGCGGGCGGGCAGATACGCAGTATTTT
CASSLGYGGRADTQYF
>TRBV10-2|NA|TRBJ2-1|NA
TGCGCCAGAGCGGCCAGCTCCTACAATGAGCAGTTCTTC
CARAASSYNEQFF
>TRBV5-8|TRBD1|TRBJ2-2|NA
TGTGCCAGCAGCTTGGAAGGGGGCTGGAACACCGGGGAGCTGTTTTTT
CASSLEGGWNTGELFF
>TRBV19|NA|TRBJ1-2|NA
TGTGCCAGTAGTGGCGAAGAGGACATTGCTTATCGGGGCTACACCTTC
CASSGEEDIAYRGYTF
>TRBV5-4|NA|TRBJ2-7|NA
TGTGCCAGCAGCGGCCCCCCGGCCTACGAGCAGTACTTC
CASSGPPAYEQYF
>TRBV5-1|NA|TRBJ1-3|NA
TGCGCCAGCAGCTCTTGGGACAATTCCATATATTTT
CASSSWDNSIYF
>TRBV19|NA|TRBJ1-2|NA
TGTGCCAGTAGTATAGGAAGAGGAACTAACTATGGCTACACCTTC
CASSIGRGTNYGYTF
>TRBV6-1|NA|TRBJ2-7|NA
TGTGCCAGCAGTATCAGGGCGTCCGGCAGCTACGAGCAGTACTTC
CASSIRASGSYEQYF
>TRBV7-2|TRBD2|TRBJ2-7|NA
TGTGCCAGCAGTCCTCCTAGCGGGACCCTACACGAGCAGTACTTC
CASSPPSGTLHEQYF
>TRBV4-3|NA|TRBJ2-6|NA
TGCGCCAGCAGCCAGGAGCGTGACTCTGGGGCCAACGTCCTGACTTTC
CASSQERDSGANVLTF
>TRBV2|NA|TRBJ2-5|NA
TGTGCCAGCAGTGAAGCGGGAGTATGGGAGACCCAGTACTTC
CASSEAGVWETQYF
>TRBV28|NA|TRBJ1-2|few
TGTGCCAGCAGTTTTTCATACAGGGACCCTGGCTACACCTTC
CASSFSYRDPGYTF
>TRBV14|NA|TRBJ2-1|NA
TGTGCCAGCAGCCAAGATGCAGGACCTACTTACAATGAGCAGTTCTTC
CASSQDAGPTYNEQFF
>TRBV7-8|NA|TRBJ1-1|NA
TGTGCCAGCAGCCCGAGGGCGGAGGGCACTGAAGCTTTCTTT
CASSPRAEGTEAFF